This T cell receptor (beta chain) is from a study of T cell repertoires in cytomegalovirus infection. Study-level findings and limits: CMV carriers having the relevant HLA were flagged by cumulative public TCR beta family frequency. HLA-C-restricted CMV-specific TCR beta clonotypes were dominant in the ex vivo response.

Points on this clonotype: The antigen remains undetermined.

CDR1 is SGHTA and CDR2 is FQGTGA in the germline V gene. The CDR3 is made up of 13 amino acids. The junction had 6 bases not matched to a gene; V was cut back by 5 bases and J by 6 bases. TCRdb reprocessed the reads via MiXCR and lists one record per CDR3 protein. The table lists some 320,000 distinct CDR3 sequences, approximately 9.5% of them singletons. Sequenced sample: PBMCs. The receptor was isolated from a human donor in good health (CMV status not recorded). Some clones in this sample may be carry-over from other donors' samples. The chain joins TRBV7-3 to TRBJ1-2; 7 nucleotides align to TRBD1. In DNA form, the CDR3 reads TGTGCCAGCAGCGCCAACAGGGGTGATGGCTACACCTTC. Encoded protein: CASSANRGDGYTF.